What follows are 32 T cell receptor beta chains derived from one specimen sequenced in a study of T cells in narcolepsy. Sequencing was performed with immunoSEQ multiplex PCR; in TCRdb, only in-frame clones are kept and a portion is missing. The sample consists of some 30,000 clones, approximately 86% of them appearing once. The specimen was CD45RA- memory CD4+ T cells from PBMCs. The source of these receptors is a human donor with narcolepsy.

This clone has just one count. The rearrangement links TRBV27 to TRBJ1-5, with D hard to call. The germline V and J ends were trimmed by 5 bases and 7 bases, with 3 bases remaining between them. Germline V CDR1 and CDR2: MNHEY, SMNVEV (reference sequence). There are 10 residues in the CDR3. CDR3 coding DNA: TGTGCCAGCAGTAACCAGCCCCAGCATTTT. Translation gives CASSNQPQHF.

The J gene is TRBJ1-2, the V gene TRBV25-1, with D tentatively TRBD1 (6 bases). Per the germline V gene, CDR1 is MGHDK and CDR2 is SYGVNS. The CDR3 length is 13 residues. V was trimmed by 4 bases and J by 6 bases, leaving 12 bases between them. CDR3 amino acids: CASSAGQTNGYTF. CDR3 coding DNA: TGTGCCAGCAGTGCCGGACAGACAAATGGCTACACCTTC.

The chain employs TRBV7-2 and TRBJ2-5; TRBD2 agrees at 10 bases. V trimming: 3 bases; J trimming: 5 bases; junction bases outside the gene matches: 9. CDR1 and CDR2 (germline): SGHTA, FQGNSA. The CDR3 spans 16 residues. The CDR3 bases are TGTGCCAGCAGCTTGGTAGCGGGGGGACTGGGGGAGACCCAGTACTTC. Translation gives CASSLVAGGLGETQYF. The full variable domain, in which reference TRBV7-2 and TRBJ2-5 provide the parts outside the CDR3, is GAGVSQSPSNKVTEKGKDVELRCDPISGHTALYWYRQSLGQGLEFLIYFQGNSAPDKSGLPSDRFSAERTGGSVSTLTIQRTQQEDSAVYLCASSLVAGGLGETQYFGPGTRLLVL.

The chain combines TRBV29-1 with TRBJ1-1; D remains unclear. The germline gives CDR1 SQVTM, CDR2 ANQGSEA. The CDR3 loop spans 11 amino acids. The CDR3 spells CSTQRNTEAFF. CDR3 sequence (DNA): TGCAGTACACAGCGGAACACTGAAGCTTTCTTT.

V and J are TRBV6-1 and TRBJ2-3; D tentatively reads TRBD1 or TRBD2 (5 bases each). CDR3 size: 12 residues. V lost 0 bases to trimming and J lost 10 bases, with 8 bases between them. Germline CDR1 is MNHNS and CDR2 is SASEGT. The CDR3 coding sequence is TGTGCCAGCAGTGAAGCGTGGGGGTCGCAGTATTTT. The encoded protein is CASSEAWGSQYF.

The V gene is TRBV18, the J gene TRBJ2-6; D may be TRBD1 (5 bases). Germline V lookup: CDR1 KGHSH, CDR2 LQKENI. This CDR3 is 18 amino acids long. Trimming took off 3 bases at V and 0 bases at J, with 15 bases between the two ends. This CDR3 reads CASSPRQGYSSGANVLTF. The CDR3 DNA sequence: TGTGCCAGCTCACCCCGGCAGGGTTATAGCTCTGGGGCCAACGTCCTGACTTTC.

The CDR3 here is CASEAGDTDTQYF. In nucleotides, the CDR3 is TGTGCCAGCGAAGCGGGGGACACAGATACGCAGTATTTT. The genes are TRBV6-1 and TRBJ2-3, with TRBD2 identical over 8 bases. Germline V gene sequence: CDR1 MNHNS, CDR2 SASEGT. The CDR3 extends over 13 amino acids. The junction had 3 bases not matched to a gene; V was cut back by 8 bases and J by 2 bases.

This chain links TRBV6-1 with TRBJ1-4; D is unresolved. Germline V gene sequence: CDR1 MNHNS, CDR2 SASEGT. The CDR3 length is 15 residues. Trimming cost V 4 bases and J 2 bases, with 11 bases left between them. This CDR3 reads CASSANGHTNEKLFF. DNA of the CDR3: TGTGCCAGCAGTGCTAACGGGCATACTAATGAAAAACTGTTTTTT.

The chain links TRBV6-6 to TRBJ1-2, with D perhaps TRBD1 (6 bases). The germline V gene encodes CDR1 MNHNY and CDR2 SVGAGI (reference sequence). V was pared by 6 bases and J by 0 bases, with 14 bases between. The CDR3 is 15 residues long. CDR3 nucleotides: TGTGCCAGCAGAAACGGGGACACAGCTAACTATGGCTACACCTTC. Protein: CASRNGDTANYGYTF.

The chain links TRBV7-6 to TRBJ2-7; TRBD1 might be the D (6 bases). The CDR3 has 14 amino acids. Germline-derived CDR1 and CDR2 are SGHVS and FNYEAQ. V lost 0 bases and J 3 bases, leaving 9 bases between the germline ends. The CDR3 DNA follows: TGTGCCAGCAGCTTAGCCGGACAGCTCTACGAGCAGTACTTC. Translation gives CASSLAGQLYEQYF.

The CDR3 loop is CASSGGQGVYGYTF. CDR3 DNA sequence: TGTGCCAGCAGTGGGGGACAGGGCGTTTATGGCTACACCTTC. The chain links TRBV2 to TRBJ1-2; TRBD1 aligns across 9 bases. This CDR3 comprises 14 residues. Germline CDR1 and CDR2: SNHLY and FYNNEI. V was clipped by 4 bases and J by 5 bases; unmatched bases: 5.

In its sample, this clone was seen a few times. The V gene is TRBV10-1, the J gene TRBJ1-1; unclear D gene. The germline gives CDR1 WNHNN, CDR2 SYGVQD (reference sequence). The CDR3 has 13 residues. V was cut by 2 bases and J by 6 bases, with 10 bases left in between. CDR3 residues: CASSEGPRAEAFF. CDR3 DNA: TGCGCCAGCAGTGAGGGGCCTAGGGCTGAAGCTTTCTTT.

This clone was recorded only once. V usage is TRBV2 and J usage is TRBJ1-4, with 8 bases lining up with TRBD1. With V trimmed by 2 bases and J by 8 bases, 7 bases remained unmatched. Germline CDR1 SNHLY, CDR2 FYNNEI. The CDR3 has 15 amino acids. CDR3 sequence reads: CASSESGQGAEKLFF. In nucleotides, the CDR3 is TGTGCCAGCAGTGAATCTGGTCAGGGGGCCGAAAAACTGTTTTTT.

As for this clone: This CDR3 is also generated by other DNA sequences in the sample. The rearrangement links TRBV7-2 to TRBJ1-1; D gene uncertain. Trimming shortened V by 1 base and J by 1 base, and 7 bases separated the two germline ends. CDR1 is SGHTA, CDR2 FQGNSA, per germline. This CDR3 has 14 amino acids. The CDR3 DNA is TGTGCCAGCAGCTTAGGTCAGGCGAACACTGAAGCTTTCTTT. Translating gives CASSLGQANTEAFF.

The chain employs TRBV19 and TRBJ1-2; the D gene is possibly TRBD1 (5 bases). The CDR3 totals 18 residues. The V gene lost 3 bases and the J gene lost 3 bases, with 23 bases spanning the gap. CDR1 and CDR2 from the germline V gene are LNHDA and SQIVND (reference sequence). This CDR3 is CASSIDGALLGPDYGYTF. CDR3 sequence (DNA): TGTGCCAGTAGTATCGATGGGGCCCTCCTAGGGCCCGACTATGGCTACACCTTC.

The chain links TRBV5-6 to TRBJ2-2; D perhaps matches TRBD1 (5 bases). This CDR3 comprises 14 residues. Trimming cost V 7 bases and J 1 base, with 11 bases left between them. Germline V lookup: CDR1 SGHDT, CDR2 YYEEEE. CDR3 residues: CASRLGQNTGELFF. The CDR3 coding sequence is TGTGCCAGCCGTCTGGGGCAGAACACCGGGGAGCTGTTTTTT. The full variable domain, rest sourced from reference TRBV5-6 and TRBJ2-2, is DAGVTQSPTHLIKTRGQQVTLRCSPKSGHDTVSWYQQALGQGPQFIFQYYEEEERQRGNFPDRFSGHQFPNYSSELNVNALLLGDSALYLCASRLGQNTGELFFGEGSRLTVL.

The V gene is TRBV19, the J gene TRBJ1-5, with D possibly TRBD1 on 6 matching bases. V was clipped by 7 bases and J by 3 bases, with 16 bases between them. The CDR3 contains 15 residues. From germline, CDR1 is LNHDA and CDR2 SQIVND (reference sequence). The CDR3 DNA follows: TGTGCCAGTACGGGGGCGGGGTTAATCAATCAGCCCCAGCATTTT. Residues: CASTGAGLINQPQHF.

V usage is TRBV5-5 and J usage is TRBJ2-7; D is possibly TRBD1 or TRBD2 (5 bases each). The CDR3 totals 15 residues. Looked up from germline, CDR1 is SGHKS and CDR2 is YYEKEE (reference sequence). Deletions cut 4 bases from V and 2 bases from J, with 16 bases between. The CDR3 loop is CASSLSVGETYEQYV. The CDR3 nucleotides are TGTGCCAGCAGCCTCTCGGTGGGGGAAACCTACGAGCAGTACGTC.

CDR3 residues: CAILTSSPYNEQFF. The CDR3 DNA follows: TGCGCCATCCTGACTTCATCCCCGTACAATGAGCAGTTCTTC. The V and J genes are TRBV5-1 and TRBJ2-1; the D is unclear. Germline CDR1 reads SGHRS; CDR2 reads YFSETQ. The CDR3 has 14 amino acids. V gave up 9 bases and J gave up 4 bases, with 17 bases separating them.

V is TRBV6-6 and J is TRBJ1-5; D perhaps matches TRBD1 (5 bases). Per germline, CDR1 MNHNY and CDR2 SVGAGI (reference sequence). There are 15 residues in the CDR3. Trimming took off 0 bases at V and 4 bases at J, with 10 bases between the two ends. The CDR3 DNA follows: TGTGCCAGCAGTTACTCAGGGGATGCGAATCAGCCCCAGCATTTT. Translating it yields CASSYSGDANQPQHF.

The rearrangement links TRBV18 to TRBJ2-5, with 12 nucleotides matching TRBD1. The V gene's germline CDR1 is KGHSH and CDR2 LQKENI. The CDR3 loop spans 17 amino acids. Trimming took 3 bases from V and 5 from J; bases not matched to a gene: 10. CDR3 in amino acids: CASSPGQGAPMGETQYF. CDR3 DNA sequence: TGTGCCAGCTCACCGGGACAGGGGGCCCCTATGGGGGAGACCCAGTACTTC. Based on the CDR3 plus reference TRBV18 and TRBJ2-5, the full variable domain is NAGVMQNPRHLVRRRGQEARLRCSPMKGHSHVYWYRQLPEEGLKFMVYLQKENIIDESGMPKERFSAEFPKEGPSILRIQQVVRGDSAAYFCASSPGQGAPMGETQYFGPGTRLLVL.

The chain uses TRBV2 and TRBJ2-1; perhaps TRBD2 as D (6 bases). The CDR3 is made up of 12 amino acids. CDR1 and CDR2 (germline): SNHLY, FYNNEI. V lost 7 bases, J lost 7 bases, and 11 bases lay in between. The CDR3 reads CASNGAGNEQFF. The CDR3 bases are TGTGCCAGCAATGGCGCGGGGAATGAGCAGTTCTTC.

The chain's CDR3 is CASSLPPDRGITDTQYF. CDR3 sequence (DNA): TGCGCCAGCAGCTTGCCCCCGGACAGGGGGATCACAGATACGCAGTATTTT. The gene calls are TRBV5-1 and TRBJ2-3, with TRBD1 matching 10 bases. The CDR3 has 17 amino acids. Per the germline V gene, CDR1 is SGHRS and CDR2 is YFSETQ. V was clipped by 1 base and J by 2 bases; unmatched bases: 7.

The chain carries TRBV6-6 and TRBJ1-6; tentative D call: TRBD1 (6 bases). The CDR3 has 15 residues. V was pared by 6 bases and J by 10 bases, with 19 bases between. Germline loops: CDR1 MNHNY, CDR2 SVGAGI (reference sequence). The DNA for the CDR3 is TGTGCCAGCAGGCGTACAGGGCAGGTTAACTCACCCCTCCACTTT. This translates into CASRRTGQVNSPLHF.

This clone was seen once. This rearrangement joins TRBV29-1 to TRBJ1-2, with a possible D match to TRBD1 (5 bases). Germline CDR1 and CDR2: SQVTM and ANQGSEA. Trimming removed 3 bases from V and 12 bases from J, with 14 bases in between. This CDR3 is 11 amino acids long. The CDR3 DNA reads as TGCAGCGTTGATTCGGGGGTGGAGGACACCTTC. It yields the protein CSVDSGVEDTF. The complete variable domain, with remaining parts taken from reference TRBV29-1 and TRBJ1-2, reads SAVISQKPSRDICQRGTSLTIQCQVDSQVTMMFWYRQQPGQSLTLIATANQGSEATYESGFVIDKFPISRPNLTFSTLTVSNMSPEDSSIYLCSVDSGVEDTFGSGTRLTVV.

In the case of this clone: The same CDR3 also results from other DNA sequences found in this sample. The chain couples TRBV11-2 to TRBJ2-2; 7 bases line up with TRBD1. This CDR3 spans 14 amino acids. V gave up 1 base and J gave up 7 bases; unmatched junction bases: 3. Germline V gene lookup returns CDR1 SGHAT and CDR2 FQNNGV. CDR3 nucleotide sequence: TGTGCCAGCAGCTTAGTGGGACAGCTCGGGGAGCTGTTTTTT. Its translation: CASSLVGQLGELFF.

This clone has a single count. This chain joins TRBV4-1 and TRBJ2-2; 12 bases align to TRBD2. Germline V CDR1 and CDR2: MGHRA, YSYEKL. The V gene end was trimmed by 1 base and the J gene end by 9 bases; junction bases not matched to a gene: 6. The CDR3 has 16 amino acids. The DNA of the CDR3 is TGCGCCAGCAGCCAAGGACTAGCGGGGGCCTATAGGGAGCTGTTTTTT. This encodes CASSQGLAGAYRELFF.

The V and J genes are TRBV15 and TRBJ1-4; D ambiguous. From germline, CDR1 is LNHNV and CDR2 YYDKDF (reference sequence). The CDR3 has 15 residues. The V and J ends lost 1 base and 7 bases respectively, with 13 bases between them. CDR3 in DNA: TGTGCCACCAGCAGAGGGGGAGGGTTAGGTGAAAAACTGTTTTTT. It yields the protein CATSRGGGLGEKLFF.

This CDR3 reads CAWGTSADTQYF. The CDR3 DNA is TGTGCCTGGGGGACTAGCGCAGATACGCAGTATTTT. The chain uses TRBV30 and TRBJ2-3; 10 nucleotides line up with TRBD2. Per germline, CDR1 GTSNPN and CDR2 SVGIG (reference sequence). Losses at the gene ends were 5 bases for V and 4 bases for J; bases not matched to a gene: 0. This CDR3 has 12 amino acids.

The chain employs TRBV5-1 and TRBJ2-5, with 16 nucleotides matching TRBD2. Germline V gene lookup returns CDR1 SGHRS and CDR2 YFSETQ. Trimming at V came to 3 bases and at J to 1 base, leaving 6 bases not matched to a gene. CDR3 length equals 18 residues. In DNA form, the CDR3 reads TGCGCCAGCAGCTCGGGACTAGCGGGGGGGAACCCCCAAGAGACCCAGTACTTC. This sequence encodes CASSSGLAGGNPQETQYF.

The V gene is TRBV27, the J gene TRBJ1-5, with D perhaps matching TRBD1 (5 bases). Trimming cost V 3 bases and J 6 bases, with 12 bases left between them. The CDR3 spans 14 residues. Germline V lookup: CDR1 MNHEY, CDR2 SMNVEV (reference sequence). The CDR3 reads CASSLRGVSQPQHF. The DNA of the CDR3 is TGTGCCAGCAGTTTGAGAGGGGTGAGTCAGCCCCAGCATTTT.

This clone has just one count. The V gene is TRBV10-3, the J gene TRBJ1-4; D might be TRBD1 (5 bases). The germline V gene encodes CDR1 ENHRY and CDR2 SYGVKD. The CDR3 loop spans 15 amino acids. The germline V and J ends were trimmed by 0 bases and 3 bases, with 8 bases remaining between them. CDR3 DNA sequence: TGTGCCATCAGTGAGTCCGGGGGTTCTAATGAAAAACTGTTTTTT. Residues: CAISESGGSNEKLFF.